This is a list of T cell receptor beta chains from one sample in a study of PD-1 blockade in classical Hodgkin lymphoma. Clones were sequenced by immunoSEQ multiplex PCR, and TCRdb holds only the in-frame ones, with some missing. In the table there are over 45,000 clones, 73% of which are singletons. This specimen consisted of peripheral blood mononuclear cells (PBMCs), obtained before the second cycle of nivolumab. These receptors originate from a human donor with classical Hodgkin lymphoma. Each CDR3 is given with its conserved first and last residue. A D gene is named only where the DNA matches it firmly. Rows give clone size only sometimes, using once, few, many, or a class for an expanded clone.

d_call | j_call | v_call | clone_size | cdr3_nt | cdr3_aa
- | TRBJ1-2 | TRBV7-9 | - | TGTGCCAGCAGCTTAGCGAACACACCTCAGAGGGGCTACACCTTC | CASSLANTPQRGYTF
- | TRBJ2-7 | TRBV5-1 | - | TGCGCCAGCAGCTTGGAGGGAAACTACGAGCAGTACTTC | CASSLEGNYEQYF
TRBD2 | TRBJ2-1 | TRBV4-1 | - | TGCGCCAGCAGCCAGGGGGGTGGGACTAGCGGCTACAATGAGCAGTTCTTC | CASSQGGGTSGYNEQFF
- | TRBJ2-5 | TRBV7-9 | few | TGTGCCAGCGGCTACGGGGAAGAGACCCAGTACTTC | CASGYGEETQYF
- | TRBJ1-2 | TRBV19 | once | TGTGCCAGTAGTTCCAGGGAGGACTATGGCTACACCTTC | CASSSREDYGYTF
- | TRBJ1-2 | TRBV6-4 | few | TGTGCCAGCAGTGATGGCCCCCTGGGCGGCTACACCTTC | CASSDGPLGGYTF
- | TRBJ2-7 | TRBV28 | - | TGTGCCAGCAGTTTATGGGACAGCGACGAGCAGTACTTC | CASSLWDSDEQYF
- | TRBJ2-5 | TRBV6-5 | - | TGTGCCAGCAGCCCCTCGACCCCAGAGACCCAGTACTTC | CASSPSTPETQYF
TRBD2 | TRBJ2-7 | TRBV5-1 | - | TGCGCCAGCAGCGCGGGTCTACTAGCGGGGGCCTACGAGCAGTACTTC | CASSAGLLAGAYEQYF
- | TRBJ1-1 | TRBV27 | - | TGTGCCAGCAGTTCTCTAGAGGCGAACACTGAAGCTTTCTTT | CASSSLEANTEAFF
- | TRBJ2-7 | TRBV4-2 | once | TGTGCCAGCAGCCAAGATTGGGCCATCGGCGAGCAGTACTTC | CASSQDWAIGEQYF
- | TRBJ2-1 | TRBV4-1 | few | TGCGCCAGCAGCCAAGTACCGGGTCTCAGCTCCTACAATGAGCAGTTCTTC | CASSQVPGLSSYNEQFF
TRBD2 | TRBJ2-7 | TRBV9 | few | TGTGCCAGCAGCGTAGAGGCTAGCGGGCCCTCCTACGAGCAGTACTTC | CASSVEASGPSYEQYF
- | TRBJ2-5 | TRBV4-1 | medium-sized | TGCGCCAGCAGCCAAGGACGTACACAAGAGACCCAGTACTTC | CASSQGRTQETQYF
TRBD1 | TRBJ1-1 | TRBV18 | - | TGTGCCAGCTCACTATTACGACAGGGAGAAAATCCTGAAGCTTTCTTT | CASSLLRQGENPEAFF
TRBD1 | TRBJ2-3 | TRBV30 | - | TGTGCCTGGACCGAAACAGGGGCCAGCACAGATACGCAGTATTTT | CAWTETGASTDTQYF
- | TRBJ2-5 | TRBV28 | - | TGTGCCAGCAGTTTATTACAGGTAGTGGAGACCCAGTACTTC | CASSLLQVVETQYF
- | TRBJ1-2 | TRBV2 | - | TGTGCCAGCAGTGAATTGTTTGGCTACACCTTC | CASSELFGYTF
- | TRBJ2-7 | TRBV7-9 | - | TGTGCCAGCAGCCCCGCCTACGAGCAGTACTTC | CASSPAYEQYF
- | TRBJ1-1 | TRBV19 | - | TGTGCCAGCCGACCCGGGGGGGTATCGAACACTGAAGCTTTCTTT | CASRPGGVSNTEAFF
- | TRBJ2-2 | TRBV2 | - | TGTGCCAGCAGTGAGATCGGGGGGAACACCGGGGAGCTGTTTTTT | CASSEIGGNTGELFF
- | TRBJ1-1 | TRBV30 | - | TGTGCCTGGAGGCGCGGGGCGGGGACTGAAGCTTTCTTT | CAWRRGAGTEAFF
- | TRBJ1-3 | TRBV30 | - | TGTGCCTGGAGTCGGGACTCAGGACTCGGAAACACCATATATTTT | CAWSRDSGLGNTIYF
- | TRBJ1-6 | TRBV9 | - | TGTGCCAGCAGCGTAGTGGCAGGCAATTCACCCCTCCACTTT | CASSVVAGNSPLHF
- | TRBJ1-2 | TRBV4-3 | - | TGCGCCAGGTTCTTGGGAGTAAACTATGGCTACACCTTC | CARFLGVNYGYTF
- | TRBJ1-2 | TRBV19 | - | TGTGCCAGTAGTATAGCAAGGCCCTCCTTGGCCTATGGCTACACCTTC | CASSIARPSLAYGYTF
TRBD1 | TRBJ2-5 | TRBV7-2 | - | TGTGCCAGCAGCTCAGGGGGCGCCTCCTCTGAGACCCAGTACTTC | CASSSGGASSETQYF
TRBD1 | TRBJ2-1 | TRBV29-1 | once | TGCAGCATTAGGGAACAGGGGTGGAATGAGCAGTTCTTC | CSIREQGWNEQFF
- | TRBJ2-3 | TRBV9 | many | TGTGCCAGCAGCGTAGGCCCCCCACGAGCGGACGATAGCACAGATACGCAGTATTTT | CASSVGPPRADDSTDTQYF
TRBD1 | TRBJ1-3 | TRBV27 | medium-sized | TGTGCCAGCAGTCCGGCCGGGACAGGGGTCCGAGGAAACACCATATATTTT | CASSPAGTGVRGNTIYF
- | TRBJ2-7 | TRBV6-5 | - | TGTGCCAGCCAGACACGCTACGAGCAGTACTTC | CASQTRYEQYF
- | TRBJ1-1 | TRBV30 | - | TGTGCCTGGAGGGACGGTTCTGAAGCTTTCTTT | CAWRDGSEAFF
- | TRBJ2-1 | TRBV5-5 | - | TGTGCCAGCAGCCCGGTCGGCAATGAGCAGTTCTTC | CASSPVGNEQFF